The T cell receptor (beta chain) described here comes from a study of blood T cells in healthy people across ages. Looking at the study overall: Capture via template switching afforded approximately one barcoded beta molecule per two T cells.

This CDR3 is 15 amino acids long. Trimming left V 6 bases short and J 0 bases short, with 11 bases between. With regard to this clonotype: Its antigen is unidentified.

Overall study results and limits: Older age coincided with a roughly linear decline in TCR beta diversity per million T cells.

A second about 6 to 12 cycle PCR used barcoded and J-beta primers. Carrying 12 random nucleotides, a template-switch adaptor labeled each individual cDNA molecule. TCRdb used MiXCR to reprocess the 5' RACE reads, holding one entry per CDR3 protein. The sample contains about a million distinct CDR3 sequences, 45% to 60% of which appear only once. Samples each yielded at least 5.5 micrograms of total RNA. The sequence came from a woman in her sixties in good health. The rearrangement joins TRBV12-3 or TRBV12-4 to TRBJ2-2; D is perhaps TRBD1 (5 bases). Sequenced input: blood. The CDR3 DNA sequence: TGTGCCAGCAGGAACAGGCGCGCGAACACCGGGGAGCTGTTTTTT. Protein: CASRNRRANTGELFF.